Sequencing of this T cell receptor beta chain was carried out in a study of metastatic and nonmetastatic thyroid tumors. Study-level background: For malignant and benign thyroid patients, tumor or nodule tissue and blood were the sources whose repertoires were compared. Study-wide points: The reported finding was significantly higher TCR beta diversity in malignant thyroid tumors relative to benign nodules, in blood and tumor.

Original analysis: A distant-metastasis classifier for papillary thyroid cancer was built using CDR3 differences across clinicopathological groups. MiXCR reprocessed the PCR reads for TCRdb. These V and J calls rely on TCRdb rather than the paper's analysis. The table has 34,000 or so clones, 35% seen once. To note about this clone: As yet, its antigen is unknown.

No treatment of any kind had been given to any patient before thyroid surgery. This clonotype was obtained from a female donor with papillary thyroid cancer or a benign thyroid nodule (not recorded which). Some clones in this sample may be carry-over from other donors' samples. Material: tumor tissue.

As DNA, the CDR3 is TGTGCCAGCAGTTTCCAGAGGGCAGCCTATAATTCACCCCTCCACTTT. It specifies CASSFQRAAYNSPLHF. The chain is built from TRBV6-2 or TRBV6-3 and TRBJ1-6; unclear D gene. The CDR3 loop spans 16 amino acids. Trimming took off 4 bases at V and 2 bases at J, with 12 bases between the two ends. Germline V lookup: CDR1 MNHEY, CDR2 SVGEGT.